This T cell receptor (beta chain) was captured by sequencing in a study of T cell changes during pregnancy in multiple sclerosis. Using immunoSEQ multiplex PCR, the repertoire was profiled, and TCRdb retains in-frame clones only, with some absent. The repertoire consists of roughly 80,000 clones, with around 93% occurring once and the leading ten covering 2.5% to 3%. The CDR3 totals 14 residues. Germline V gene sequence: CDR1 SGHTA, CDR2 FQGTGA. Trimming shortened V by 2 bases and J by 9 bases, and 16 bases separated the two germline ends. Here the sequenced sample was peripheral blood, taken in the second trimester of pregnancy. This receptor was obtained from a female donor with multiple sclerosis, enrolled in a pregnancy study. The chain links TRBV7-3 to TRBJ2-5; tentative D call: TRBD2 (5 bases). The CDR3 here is CASSLSAGSRPQYF. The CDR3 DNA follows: TGTGCCAGCAGCTTATCTGCGGGTTCGAGGCCCCAGTACTTC. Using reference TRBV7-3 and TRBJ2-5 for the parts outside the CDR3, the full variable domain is GAGVSQTPSNKVTEKGKYVELRCDPISGHTALYWYRQSLGQGPEFLIYFQGTGAADDSGLPNDRFFAVRPEGSVSTLKIQRTERGDSAVYLCASSLSAGSRPQYFGPGTRLLVL.